This T cell receptor (beta chain) was observed in a study of identifying expanded T cells in peripheral blood. Study-wide findings and caveats: Technical replicates showed around 1.3 changed clones; two weeks roughly 15; four weeks 19.

TCRdb's table, derived via immunoSEQ multiplex PCR, lists solely in-frame clones and lacks some. The table includes 100,000 to 110,000 clones, about 87% detected once. Germline V gives CDR1 MGHRA, CDR2 YSYEKL. This CDR3 is 17 amino acids long. V lost 1 base to trimming and J lost 8 bases; unmatched junction nucleotides: 14. About this clone: Its specificity is not known.

The V call is TRBV4-1, the J call TRBJ1-2; the match to TRBD1 covers 9 bases. The sample taken for sequencing was blood. The receptor was derived from a person aged 18 to 70 in good health. The CDR3 nucleotides are TGCGCCAGCAGCCAAGTTACAGGGGGCGCCCATATAAAGGGCTACACCTTC. This translates into CASSQVTGGAHIKGYTF.